This T cell receptor beta chain was recovered during a study of neurological immune-mediated disorders. The cDNA was generated through 5'RACE incorporating 10-nucleotide random UMIs. TCRdb redid the calling of the 5' RACE reads with MiXCR, one entry per CDR3 protein. The sample lists more than 35,000 distinct CDR3 sequences, around 6% seen once, with around 0.6% in the top ten. At least ten counts were recorded for this clonotype. Germline V lookup: CDR1 DFQATT, CDR2 SNEGSKA (reference sequence). The V end was cut by 1 base, the J end by 0 bases, with 10 bases between. The CDR3 loop spans 14 amino acids.

The sequence was obtained from a woman aged 40 to 49 in good health. Sequenced sample: CD4+ T cells from blood. The chain joins TRBV20-1 to TRBJ2-7; D is unresolved. The CDR3 sequence is CSARGGSRSYEQYF. The CDR3 DNA reads as TGCAGTGCTAGAGGAGGCAGCCGCTCCTACGAGCAGTACTTC.